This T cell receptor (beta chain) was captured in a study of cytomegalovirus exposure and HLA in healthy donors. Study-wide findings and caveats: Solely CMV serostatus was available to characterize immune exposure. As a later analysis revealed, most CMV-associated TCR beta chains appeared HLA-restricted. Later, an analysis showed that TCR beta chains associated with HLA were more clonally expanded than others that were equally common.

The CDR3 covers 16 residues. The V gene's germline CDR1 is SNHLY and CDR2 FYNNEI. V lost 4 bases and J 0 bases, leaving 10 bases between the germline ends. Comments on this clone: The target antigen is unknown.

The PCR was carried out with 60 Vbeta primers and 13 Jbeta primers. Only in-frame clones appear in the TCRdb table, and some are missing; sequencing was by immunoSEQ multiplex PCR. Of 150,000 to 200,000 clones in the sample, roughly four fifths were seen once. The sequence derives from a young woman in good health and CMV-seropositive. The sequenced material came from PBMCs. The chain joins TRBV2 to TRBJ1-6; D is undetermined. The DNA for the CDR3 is TGTGCCAGCAGTGGTCGGAGGAGCTCCTATAATTCACCCCTCCACTTT. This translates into CASSGRRSSYNSPLHF.